The TCR beta chain described here comes from a study of shared clonotypes between healthy human individuals. The germline V gene encodes CDR1 SGDLS and CDR2 YYNGEE. Deletions cut 0 bases from V and 5 bases from J, with 9 bases between. This CDR3 is built from 14 residues. Here immunoSEQ multiplex PCR was the method, and the copy in TCRdb shows in-frame clones only, minus some. Here the sample spans 1.5 million to 1.9 million clones, about 98% being singletons. The chain is built from TRBV9 and TRBJ1-5; no clear D. The specimen was naive CD4+ T cells sorted from blood. Subset reported: CD45RA+ positively selected. This TCR derives from a man aged 25 to 40 in good health. CDR3 DNA sequence: TGTGCCAGCAGCGTAGACCGAGCTTATCAGCCCCAGCATTTT. It specifies CASSVDRAYQPQHF. Supplemented by reference TRBV9 and TRBJ1-5, the full variable domain reads DSGVTQTPKHLITATGQRVTLRCSPRSGDLSVYWYQQSLDQGLQFLIQYYNGEERAKGNILERFSAQQFPDLHSELNLSSLELGDSALYFCASSVDRAYQPQHFGDGTRLSIL.